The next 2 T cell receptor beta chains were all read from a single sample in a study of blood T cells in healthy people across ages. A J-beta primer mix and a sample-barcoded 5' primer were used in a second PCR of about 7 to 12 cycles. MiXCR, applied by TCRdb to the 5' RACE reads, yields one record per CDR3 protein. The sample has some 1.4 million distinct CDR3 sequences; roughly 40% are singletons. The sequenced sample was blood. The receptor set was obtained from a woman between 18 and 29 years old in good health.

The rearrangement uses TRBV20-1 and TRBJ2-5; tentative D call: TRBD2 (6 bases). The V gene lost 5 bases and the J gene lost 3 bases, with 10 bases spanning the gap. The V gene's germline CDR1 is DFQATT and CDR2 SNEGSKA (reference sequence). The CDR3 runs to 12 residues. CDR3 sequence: CSAGGTKETQYF. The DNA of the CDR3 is TGCAGTGCTGGGGGGACCAAAGAGACCCAGTACTTC.

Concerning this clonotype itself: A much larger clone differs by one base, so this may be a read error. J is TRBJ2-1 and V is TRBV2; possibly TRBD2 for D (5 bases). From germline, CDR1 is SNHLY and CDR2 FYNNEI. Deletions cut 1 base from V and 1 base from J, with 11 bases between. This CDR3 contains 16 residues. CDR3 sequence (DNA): TGTGCCAGCAGTGAAGAGATCGGGAAGTCCTACAATGAGCAGTTCTTC. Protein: CASSEEIGKSYNEQFF.